This TCR beta chain originates from a study of STAT5B mutations in CD4+ large granular lymphocyte leukemia. The study's findings and limits: Patient CD4-sorted repertoires looked more clonal than healthy CD4+ repertoires, even without putative leukemic clones. TRBV06-family usage was enriched in top patient clones (8/27) versus controls (2/35).

Healthy controls were blood donor buffy coats. The CDR3 sequence is 13 residues long. V was pared by 5 bases and J by 7 bases, with 12 bases between. Germline V gives CDR1 MDHEN, CDR2 SYDVKM. Some clones are missing from TCRdb's copy, which holds only in-frame ones; the method was immunoSEQ multiplex PCR. The sample holds 24,000 or so clones; 74% are singletons and the top ten take less than 10%. This clone was recorded a few times. Its antigen is still unknown. The clonotype was recovered from a human donor in good health. The sequenced sample was CD4+ T cells from blood buffy coats. The chain uses TRBV28 and TRBJ1-5; no reliable D call. In DNA form, the CDR3 reads TGTGCCAGCAGTCCACCGAGTTCCCAGCCCCAGCATTTT. Protein sequence: CASSPPSSQPQHF. The full variable domain, with the rest looked up from reference TRBV28 and TRBJ1-5, is DVKVTQSSRYLVKRTGEKVFLECVQDMDHENMFWYRQDPGLGLRLIYFSYDVKMKEKGDIPEGYSVSREKKERFSLILESASTNQTSMYLCASSPPSSQPQHFGDGTRLSIL.